This T cell receptor beta chain was found in a study of blood T cell repertoires in COVID-19. In the study overall: Italy, Spain and the United States were the sources of the convalescent and acute COVID-19 samples.

Followed over time, Seattle patients had been enrolled while infection was active. Per the original methods: Estimation of nucleated cell counts relied on the amplification of reference gene primers. Measured with immunoSEQ multiplex PCR; TCRdb has only the in-frame clones, and not every one. V, J and clone size reflect that table, while D and trimming were determined from the DNA. This table has roughly 380,000 clones, about 88% appearing once. The V gene's germline CDR1 is SGHRS and CDR2 YFSETQ. The CDR3 contains 18 residues. The V gene end was trimmed by 2 bases and the J gene end by 4 bases; junction bases not matched to a gene: 10.

The chain carries TRBV5-1 and TRBJ2-1, with 12 bases lining up with TRBD2. Sequences were obtained from peripheral blood. This clonotype originated in a woman in her forties with COVID-19, enrolled during active disease. In DNA, the CDR3 is TGCGCCAGCAGCTTCCGACTAGCGGGAGTGGTGAAGTACAATGAGCAGTTCTTC. This codes for CASSFRLAGVVKYNEQFF.